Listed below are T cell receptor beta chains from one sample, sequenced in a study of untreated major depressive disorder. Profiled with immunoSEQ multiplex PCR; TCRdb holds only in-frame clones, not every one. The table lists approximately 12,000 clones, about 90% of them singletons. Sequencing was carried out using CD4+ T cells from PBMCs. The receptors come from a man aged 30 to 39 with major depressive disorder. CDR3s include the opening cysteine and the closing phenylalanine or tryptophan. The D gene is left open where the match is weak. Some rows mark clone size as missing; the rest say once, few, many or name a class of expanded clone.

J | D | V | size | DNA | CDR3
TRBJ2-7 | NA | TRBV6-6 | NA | TGTGCCAGCAGTTACTCGGGGCGCTCCTACGAGCAGTACTTC | CASSYSGRSYEQYF
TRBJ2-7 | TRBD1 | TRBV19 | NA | TGTGCTTCCGGGACAGGCCCCTACGAGCAGTACTTC | CASGTGPYEQYF
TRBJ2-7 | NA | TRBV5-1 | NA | TGCGCCAGCAGCTTGCAAGGGAGGGGGGGTGAGCAGTACTTC | CASSLQGRGGEQYF
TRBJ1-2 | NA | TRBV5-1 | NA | TGCGCCAGCAGCGCCGACAATCAGTATGGCTACACCTTC | CASSADNQYGYTF
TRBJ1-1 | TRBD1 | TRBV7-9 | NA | TGTGCCAGCAGCTCAGGGGGGACGGCAAACACTGAAGCTTTCTTT | CASSSGGTANTEAFF
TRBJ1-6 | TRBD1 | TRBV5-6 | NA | TGTGCCAGCAGCTTGGTGGGGACAGGGCGGCTTCAGAATTCACCCCTCCACTTT | CASSLVGTGRLQNSPLHF
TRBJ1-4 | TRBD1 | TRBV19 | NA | TGTGCCAGTAGTATCGGGACAGGCCCTGAAAAACTGTTTTTT | CASSIGTGPEKLFF
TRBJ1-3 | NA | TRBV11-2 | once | TGTGCCAGCAGCTACAGGGTCTCTGGAAACACCATATATTTT | CASSYRVSGNTIYF
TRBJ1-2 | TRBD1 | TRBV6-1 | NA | TGTGCCAGCAGGCAACCGGGACAGGGGGCAAGTGGCTACACCTTC | CASRQPGQGASGYTF
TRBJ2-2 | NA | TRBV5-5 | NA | TGTGCCAGCAGCTTGGTGGGACACAACACCGGGGAGCTGTTTTTT | CASSLVGHNTGELFF
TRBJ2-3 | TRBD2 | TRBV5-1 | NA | TGCGCCAGCAGCAGCTGGGGCGGGGGATCCACAGATACGCAGTATTTT | CASSSWGGGSTDTQYF
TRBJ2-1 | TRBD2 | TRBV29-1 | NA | TGCAGCGTTGAAGAGAGAGTACTAGCGGGGGGGCGCGCCTACAATGAGCAGTTCTTC | CSVEERVLAGGRAYNEQFF
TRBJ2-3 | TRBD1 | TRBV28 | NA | TGTGCCAGCACCACCCCCCGGGCAGGGGGTACAGATACGCAGTATTTT | CASTTPRAGGTDTQYF
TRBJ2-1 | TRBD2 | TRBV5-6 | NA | TGTGCCAGCAGGCCTAGGACTAGCGGGGGCCGCAATGAGCAGTTCTTC | CASRPRTSGGRNEQFF
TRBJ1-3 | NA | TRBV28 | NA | TGTGCCAGCAGTATGGCGTGGTCTGGAAACACCATATATTTT | CASSMAWSGNTIYF
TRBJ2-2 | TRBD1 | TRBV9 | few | TGTGCCAGCAGCGTACTCGGGACAGGGACGAACACCGGGGAGCTGTTTTTT | CASSVLGTGTNTGELFF
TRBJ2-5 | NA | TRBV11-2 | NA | TGTGCCAGCACCCCGTCCGGGCCGTCACAAGAGACCCAGTACTTC | CASTPSGPSQETQYF
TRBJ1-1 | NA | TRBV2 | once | TGTGCCAGCAGTGGGACAGTTGAAGCTTTCTTT | CASSGTVEAFF
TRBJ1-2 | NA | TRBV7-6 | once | TGTGCCAGCAGCTTAGAACCGGCCGCGCGTCGGGGCTACACCTTC | CASSLEPAARRGYTF
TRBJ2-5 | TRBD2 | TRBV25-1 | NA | TGTGCCAGCAGTGAACGGGGTAGCGGGGCTGAGACCCAGTACTTC | CASSERGSGAETQYF
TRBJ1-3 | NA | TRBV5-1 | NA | TGCGCCAGCAGCTTGGAAGGCGGATTCTCTGGAAACACCATATATTTT | CASSLEGGFSGNTIYF
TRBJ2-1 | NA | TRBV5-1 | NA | TGCGCCAGCAGCGTGGAGGCTAATGCCTACAATGAGCAGTTCTTC | CASSVEANAYNEQFF
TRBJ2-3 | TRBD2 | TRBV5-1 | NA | TGCGCCAGCAGCTGGAGGGCTAGCGGGGGTAGCACAGATACGCAGTATTTT | CASSWRASGGSTDTQYF
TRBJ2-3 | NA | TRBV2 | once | TGTGCCAGCAGTCCGGGGGGCGCTAGCACAGATACGCAGTATTTT | CASSPGGASTDTQYF
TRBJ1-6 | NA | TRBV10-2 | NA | TGCGCCAGCATTCGAGAGGAGAATTCACCCCTCCACTTT | CASIREENSPLHF
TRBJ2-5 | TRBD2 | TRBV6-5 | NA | TGTGCCAGCAGTTACCGCCGCGCGGGGGGGCGCGAGACCCAGTACTTC | CASSYRRAGGRETQYF
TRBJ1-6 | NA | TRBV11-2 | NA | TGTGCCAGCAGCTTAGATCTCGAATCACCCCTCCACTTT | CASSLDLESPLHF
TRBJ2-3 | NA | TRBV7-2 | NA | TGTGCCAGCAGCTTAGGGGGCACAGATACGCAGTATTTT | CASSLGGTDTQYF
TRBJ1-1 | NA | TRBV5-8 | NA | TGTGCCAGCAGCTTGATCGACGGGAACACTGAAGCTTTCTTT | CASSLIDGNTEAFF
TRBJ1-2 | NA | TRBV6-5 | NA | TGTGCCAGCAGTTCCGGGACGGCGAGCGTCTATGGCTACACCTTC | CASSSGTASVYGYTF
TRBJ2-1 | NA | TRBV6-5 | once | TGTGCCAGCAGACCCGACATAGCCCGTGACTTGTTCTTC | CASRPDIARDLFF
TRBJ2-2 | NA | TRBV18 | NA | TGTGCCAGCTCACGAGGCAGGGCGAACACCGGGGAGCTGTTTTTT | CASSRGRANTGELFF
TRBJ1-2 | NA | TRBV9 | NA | TGTGCCAGCAGCGTAACCGTGAACTATGGCTACACCTTC | CASSVTVNYGYTF
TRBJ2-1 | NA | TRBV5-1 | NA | TGCGCCAGCAGCTTGGGTCAAGCCTACAATGAGCAGTTCTTC | CASSLGQAYNEQFF
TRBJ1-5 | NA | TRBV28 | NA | TGTGCCAGCAGTTTCAGCGGCAATCAGCCCCAGCATTTT | CASSFSGNQPQHF
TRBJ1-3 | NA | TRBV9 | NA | TGTGCCAGCAGCGTAGGCTCGATTTCATCTGGAAACACCATATATTTT | CASSVGSISSGNTIYF
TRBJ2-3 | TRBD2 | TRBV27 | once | TGTGCCAGCAGTTCGCGACTAGCGGGGACAACAGATACGCAGTATTTT | CASSSRLAGTTDTQYF
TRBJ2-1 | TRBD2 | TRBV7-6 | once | TGTGCCAGCAGCCCGACTAGCGGGGGGGCCCTAGAGCAGTTCTTC | CASSPTSGGALEQFF
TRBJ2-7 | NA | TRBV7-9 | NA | TGTGCCAGCAGCCCCGCCCCCTCCTACGAGCAGTACTTC | CASSPAPSYEQYF
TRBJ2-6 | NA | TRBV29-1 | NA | TGCAGCGCGACAGTGCCGAAAGGGGCCAACGTCCTGACTTTC | CSATVPKGANVLTF
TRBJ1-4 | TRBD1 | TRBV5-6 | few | TGTGCCAGCACCTTAGACAGGGTGGAAGAAAAACTGTTTTTT | CASTLDRVEEKLFF
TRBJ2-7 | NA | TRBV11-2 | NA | TGTGCCAGCAGCTTAGGACTAGACTACGAGCAGTACTTC | CASSLGLDYEQYF
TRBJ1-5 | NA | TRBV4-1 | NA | TGCGCCAGCAGCCAAGCACCTACGGCAGATCAGCCCCAGCATTTT | CASSQAPTADQPQHF
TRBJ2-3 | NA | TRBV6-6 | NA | TGTGCCAGCAGTTACCCTCCAGATACGCAGTATTTT | CASSYPPDTQYF
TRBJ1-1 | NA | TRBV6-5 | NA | TGTGCCAGCAGTTACGGGGGAGGGGGGAGCACTGAAGCTTTCTTT | CASSYGGGGSTEAFF
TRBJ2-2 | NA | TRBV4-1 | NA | TGCGCCAGCAGCCAAGATCCCGAGGGGCCCATCACCGGGGAGCTGTTTTTT | CASSQDPEGPITGELFF
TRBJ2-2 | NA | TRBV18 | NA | TGTGCCAGCTCACCAAGTAGCCTGTCATCAGGGGAGCTGTTTTTT | CASSPSSLSSGELFF
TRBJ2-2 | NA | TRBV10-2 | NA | TGCGCCAGCAGTGACTCCAGAACCGGGGAGCTGTTTTTT | CASSDSRTGELFF
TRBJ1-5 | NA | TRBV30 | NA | TGTGCCTGGAAGAAAGGGGTTAATCAGCCCCAGCATTTT | CAWKKGVNQPQHF
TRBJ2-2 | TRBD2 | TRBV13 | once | TGTGCCAGCAGATCCGGGACTAGAAACACCGGGGAGCTGTTTTTT | CASRSGTRNTGELFF
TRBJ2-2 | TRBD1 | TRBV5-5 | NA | TGTGCCAGCTCCCGGGCCCGGGACAGCAACACCGGGGAGCTGTTTTTT | CASSRARDSNTGELFF
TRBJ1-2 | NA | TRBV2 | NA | TGTGCCAGCAGTATCCCGGGTGCCTCGTACGGGCCGTATGGCTACACCTTC | CASSIPGASYGPYGYTF
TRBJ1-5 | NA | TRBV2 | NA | TGTGCCAGCAGTGAGATCGGTTTCAATCAGCCCCAGCATTTT | CASSEIGFNQPQHF
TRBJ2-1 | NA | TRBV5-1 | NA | TGCGCCAGCAGCTCCCTCACGGACAGCTACAATGAGCAGTTCTTC | CASSSLTDSYNEQFF